This T cell receptor (beta chain) was retrieved from a study of tumor-infiltrating lymphocytes in primary liver carcinoma. Study-wide background: Enrolled patients were male and female, aged 30 to 69 years.

Regarding this clonotype: Its matching antigen is unknown.

Germline-derived CDR1 and CDR2 are LNHDA and SQIVND (reference sequence). Trimming took 3 bases from V and 3 from J, leaving 9 bases between them. This CDR3 region has 13 residues. Using a constant-region primer together with ProtoScript II reverse transcriptase, TCR beta cDNA was made from about 500 ng of total RNA. Library construction for TCR beta comprised three nested multiplex PCR rounds performed with slightly modified ARM-PCR. Forward primers for TRBV1-TRBV30 and a C-beta reverse primer served the first two PCR rounds, at approximately 10 cycles each. TCRdb re-called the multiplex PCR reads with MiXCR, one entry per CDR3 protein. The sample lists about 300,000 distinct CDR3 sequences, more than 55% occurring once. General study findings and limits: Compared with blood, tumor repertoires held significantly more in their top 250 clones. Pairs of tumor regions overlapped more than tumor-adjacent and tumor-blood pairs did.

Germline DNA was also extracted, and blood RNA derived from unsorted whole blood. V gene TRBV19 combines with J gene TRBJ2-7; D unclear. The sequence came from a man aged 40-49 years with primary liver carcinoma and hepatitis B virus infection. The sample taken for sequencing was peripheral blood. In DNA form, the CDR3 reads TGTGCCAGTAGTATTTTTTCCAGCTACGAGCAGTACTTC. It codes for CASSIFSSYEQYF.